These 8 T cell receptor beta chains share one sample of origin, sequenced in a study of cytomegalovirus exposure and HLA in healthy donors. Some clones are missing from TCRdb's copy, which holds only in-frame ones; the method was immunoSEQ multiplex PCR. The repertoire holds 200,000 or so clones, with approximately 82% as singletons. The material sequenced was PBMCs. Receptor source: a woman in her 30s in good health and CMV-seropositive.

The table lists this clone with a few counts. The chain has TRBV27 and TRBJ1-5; a possible D gene is TRBD1 (5 bases). Germline V CDR1 and CDR2: MNHEY, SMNVEV (reference sequence). The CDR3 runs 14 residues. Trimming took off 5 bases at V and 1 base at J, with 9 bases between the two ends. The DNA for the CDR3 is TGTGCCAGCAGTCCTGACAGAAGCAATCAGCCCCAGCATTTT. Its protein is CASSPDRSNQPQHF.

This clone was detected once. This rearrangement joins TRBV5-6 to TRBJ1-5; TRBD1 agrees at 9 bases. V lost 4 bases and J lost 7; bases outside the gene matches: 6. The CDR3 loop spans 14 amino acids. Per the germline V gene, CDR1 is SGHDT and CDR2 is YYEEEE. Here the CDR3 DNA reads TGTGCCAGCAGCCAGGGACAGGGATTCCAGCCCCAGCATTTT. Translated: CASSQGQGFQPQHF.

This chain joins TRBV4-1 and TRBJ2-7; possible D gene TRBD2, 6 bases. The CDR3 consists of 15 residues. V gave up 4 bases and J gave up 2 bases, with 15 bases separating them. In germline, CDR1 is MGHRA, CDR2 YSYEKL. Here the CDR3 reads CASSLRRDLTYEQYF. CDR3 nucleotide sequence: TGCGCCAGCAGCCTTAGACGGGACTTGACCTACGAGCAGTACTTC.

This chain's CDR3 is CASSQDVTNYGYTF. In DNA form, the CDR3 reads TGTGCCAGCAGCCAAGATGTTACTAACTATGGCTACACCTTC. This sequence joins TRBV4-2 and TRBJ1-2; D call uncertain. CDR3 length: 14 amino acids. V was trimmed by 0 bases and J by 0 bases, leaving 5 bases between them. Germline V gene data show CDR1 as LGHNA and CDR2 as YNFKEQ.

The chain employs TRBV14 and TRBJ1-2, with D uncertain. Trimming cost V 5 bases and J 8 bases, with 18 bases left between them. Germline values: CDR1 SGHDN, CDR2 FVKESK. The CDR3 has 14 residues. In nucleotides, the CDR3 is TGTGCCAGCAGCTGGAACCCAGACATGATCGGCTACACCTTC. This codes for CASSWNPDMIGYTF.

The chain carries TRBV5-4 and TRBJ2-2; 7 bases agree with TRBD2. With 0 bases clipped from V and 7 bases from J, the junction kept 3 bases outside the gene matches. The germline gives CDR1 SGHNT, CDR2 YYREEE (reference sequence). This CDR3 spans 14 amino acids. The CDR3 is CASSLAGGSGELFF. DNA of the CDR3: TGTGCCAGCAGCTTGGCCGGGGGGAGCGGGGAGCTGTTTTTT. The full variable domain, its missing parts supplied by reference TRBV5-4 and TRBJ2-2, is ETGVTQSPTHLIKTRGQQVTLRCSSQSGHNTVSWYQQALGQGPQFIFQYYREEENGRGNFPPRFSGLQFPNYSSELNVNALELDDSALYLCASSLAGGSGELFFGEGSRLTVL.

The J gene is TRBJ1-1, the V gene TRBV25-1; TRBD1 matches 7 bases. CDR3 length: 14 amino acids. Germline CDR1 MGHDK, CDR2 SYGVNS. Germline trimming cut 6 bases from V and 1 base from J; bases unmatched to any gene: 5. The CDR3 is CASRGTARNTEAFF. CDR3 in DNA: TGTGCCAGCAGGGGGACAGCGAGGAACACTGAAGCTTTCTTT.

The rearrangement uses TRBV29-1 and TRBJ1-4; 7 bases line up with TRBD1. Germline CDR1 reads SQVTM; CDR2 reads ANQGSEA. This CDR3 region has 12 residues. The V gene end was trimmed by 7 bases and the J gene end by 11 bases; junction bases not matched to a gene: 10. The CDR3 coding sequence is TGCAGCGCCGGACAGGTATCAGGGAAACTGTTTTTT. Translated: CSAGQVSGKLFF. Full variable domain (remainder filled in from reference TRBV29-1 and TRBJ1-4): SAVISQKPSRDICQRGTSLTIQCQVDSQVTMMFWYRQQPGQSLTLIATANQGSEATYESGFVIDKFPISRPNLTFSTLTVSNMSPEDSSIYLCSAGQVSGKLFFGSGTQLSVL.